This T cell receptor (beta chain) was sequenced for a study of shared T cell receptors in the human thymus. The table came from immunoSEQ multiplex PCR; TCRdb's copy has only in-frame clones and leaves some out. The sample includes hundreds of thousands of clones, approximately 87% of them seen just once. Per germline, CDR1 MDHEN and CDR2 SYDVKM. The V end lost 3 bases, the J end lost 6 bases, and 11 bases lay between the germline ends. The CDR3 consists of 14 residues. Another study also made use of these data, one on human thymus T cells. From that report: Resections obtained during corrective heart surgery supplied the thymus tissue. There appeared to be biased usage of V and J genes in thymic and blood repertoires. Reports from related research described highly overlapping thymic repertoires among unrelated individuals.

This TCR was recovered from a boy in the first two years of life with a congenital heart defect. The rearrangement joins TRBV28 to TRBJ1-4; unclear D gene. The sequenced sample consisted of thymocytes. The CDR3 DNA follows: TGTGCCAGCAGTTTGATCGTGGGCGATGAAAAACTGTTTTTT. Protein product: CASSLIVGDEKLFF.